These 11 T cell receptor beta chains came from one sample sequenced in a study of blood T cell repertoires in COVID-19 (dated by TCRdb to about 2020). Library preparation was by the immunoSEQ multiplex PCR assay. Sourced from immuneACCESS, this table was stored by TCRdb with only in-frame sequences that have V and J called. A share of the clones is absent; for the studies checked, an unresolved V gene accounts for under half, and the remainder has no known explanation. Present in this sample are roughly 320,000 clones, 85% to 90% of which were seen just once. The ten largest clonotypes hold 1.5% to 2% of the sample. Sequenced sample: peripheral blood. Receptors were obtained from a woman in her 30s with COVID-19, enrolled during active disease.

The rearrangement links TRBV2 to TRBJ2-1, with D possibly matching TRBD2 (7 bases). The CDR3 covers 16 residues. V lost 1 base to trimming and J lost 7 bases, with 17 bases between them. Germline loops: CDR1 SNHLY, CDR2 FYNNEI. As DNA, the CDR3 is TGTGCCAGCAGTGAAGGAAGAGGGGGGGCTAGGAATGAGCAGTTCTTC. This encodes CASSEGRGGARNEQFF.

The chain is built from TRBV2 and TRBJ1-1; 8 bases align to TRBD1. CDR1 and CDR2 from the germline V gene are SNHLY and FYNNEI. CDR3 length equals 14 residues. Trimming cost V 4 bases and J 5 bases; bases outside gene matches: 6. Here the CDR3 reads CASSVIQGVTEAFF. The CDR3 DNA reads TGTGCCAGCAGTGTAATACAGGGGGTGACTGAAGCTTTCTTT. The complete variable domain, with remaining parts taken from reference TRBV2 and TRBJ1-1, reads EPEVTQTPSHQVTQMGQEVILRCVPISNHLYFYWYRQILGQKVEFLVSFYNNEISEKSEIFDDQFSVERPDGSNFTLKIRSTKLEDSAMYFCASSVIQGVTEAFFGQGTRLTVV.

V is TRBV7-9 and J is TRBJ1-1, with D unclear. Germline CDR1 is SEHNR and CDR2 is FQNEAQ (reference sequence). This CDR3 contains 14 residues. V was clipped by 8 bases and J by 0 bases, with 13 bases between them. In DNA, the CDR3 is TGTGCCAGCGCGCCCCGGGGAATGAACACTGAAGCTTTCTTT. It encodes CASAPRGMNTEAFF.

The J gene is TRBJ2-1, the V gene TRBV9, with D possibly being TRBD2 (5 bases). This CDR3 region has 15 residues. CDR1 is SGDLS, CDR2 YYNGEE, per germline. The V gene lost 0 bases and the J gene lost 3 bases, with 10 bases spanning the gap. CDR3 coding DNA: TGTGCCAGCAGCGTAGGCGGGTCCCTCTACAATGAGCAGTTCTTC. Protein: CASSVGGSLYNEQFF.

The genes are TRBV28 and TRBJ1-3; D remains ambiguous. Trimming left V 8 bases short and J 0 bases short, with 14 bases between. Germline V gene lookup returns CDR1 MDHEN and CDR2 SYDVKM. This CDR3 region has 15 residues. CDR3 nucleotide sequence: TGTGCCAGCGCGCGGTCCGGCGGCTCTGGAAACACCATATATTTT. Translating it yields CASARSGGSGNTIYF. Together with reference TRBV28 and TRBJ1-3, the CDR3 gives the full variable domain: DVKVTQSSRYLVKRTGEKVFLECVQDMDHENMFWYRQDPGLGLRLIYFSYDVKMKEKGDIPEGYSVSREKKERFSLILESASTNQTSMYLCASARSGGSGNTIYFGEGSWLTVV.

The gene calls are TRBV4-2 and TRBJ1-6; TRBD1 matches 7 bases. Germline values: CDR1 LGHNA, CDR2 YNFKEQ. Trimming cost V 5 bases and J 7 bases; bases outside gene matches: 8. This CDR3 region has 15 residues. The CDR3 DNA reads as TGTGCCAGCAGCATCCGACAGGGTGAAAATTCACCCCTCCACTTT. Protein product: CASSIRQGENSPLHF.

V is TRBV5-1 and J is TRBJ1-5, with D perhaps matching TRBD1 (5 bases). V dropped 4 bases and J dropped 3 bases, with 11 bases sitting between them. The CDR3 is made up of 14 amino acids. Per germline, CDR1 SGHRS and CDR2 YFSETQ. The CDR3 region has the DNA TGCGCCAGCAGCCCAGACAGCGCCAATCAGCCCCAGCATTTT. This sequence encodes CASSPDSANQPQHF.

This clone was observed a handful of times. V is TRBV19 and J is TRBJ1-2; D not resolved. Per germline, CDR1 LNHDA and CDR2 SQIVND (reference sequence). V dropped 0 bases and J dropped 1 base, with 9 bases sitting between them. This CDR3 has 15 amino acids. The CDR3 DNA reads as TGTGCCAGTAGTATAGATCCCAGGAATAACTATGGCTACACCTTC. This codes for CASSIDPRNNYGYTF.

This sequence joins TRBV7-2 and TRBJ2-1; 9 positions agree with TRBD2. CDR1 is SGHTA, CDR2 FQGNSA, per germline. The length of the CDR3 is 15 residues. Losses at the gene ends were 2 bases for V and 8 bases for J; bases not matched to a gene: 7. CDR3: CASSLSSGGSHEQFF. The CDR3 DNA follows: TGTGCCAGCAGCTTATCGAGCGGGGGGAGTCATGAGCAGTTCTTC.

This chain uses TRBV9 with TRBJ2-3, with 9 positions matching TRBD2. The germline CDR1 and CDR2 sequences are SGDLS and YYNGEE. The CDR3 is made up of 18 amino acids. J was trimmed by 4 bases and V by 0 bases; bases with no gene match: 12. CDR3 protein: CASSVGGGGAFLSDTQYF. The CDR3 coding sequence is TGTGCCAGCAGCGTAGGAGGCGGGGGGGCGTTTCTGTCAGATACGCAGTATTTT.

The rearrangement uses TRBV5-5 and TRBJ2-7; unclear D gene. Germline values: CDR1 SGHKS, CDR2 YYEKEE (reference sequence). CDR3 length: 15 residues. Trimming removed 0 bases from V and 2 bases from J, with 12 bases in between. CDR3 bases: TGTGCCAGCAGCTTGGTAGTTGAGGCCCCCTACGAGCAGTACGTC. Its translation is CASSLVVEAPYEQYV.